This T cell receptor beta chain emerged from a study of cytomegalovirus exposure and HLA in healthy donors. Study observations and caveats: Reportedly, diagnosis of cytomegalovirus status by the classifier showed high specificity and sensitivity. TCR sequences were mostly rare, though some public TCRs occurred in many donors. Subsequent analysis revealed that first-cohort TCR clusters tended to co-occur in the 100 to 150 validation repertoires.

The V gene lost 3 bases and the J gene lost 0 bases, with 6 bases spanning the gap. Germline V gene lookup returns CDR1 SEHNR and CDR2 FQNEAQ (reference sequence). The CDR3 is 13 residues long. Here immunoSEQ multiplex PCR was the method, and the copy in TCRdb shows in-frame clones only, minus some. Of about 190,000 clones listed, 84% are singletons. A note on this clone: As yet, its antigen is unknown.

The donors were members of the validation cohort, which comprised 100 to 150 subjects and was separate from the first cohort of 600 to 850 subjects. The sequence came from a woman aged 18 to 35 in good health and CMV-seropositive. The genes are TRBV7-9 and TRBJ2-7; D is unclear. The sequenced material came from PBMCs. The CDR3: CASSFFLSYEQYF. The CDR3, as DNA: TGTGCCAGCAGCTTTTTCCTCTCCTACGAGCAGTACTTC.